These 27 T cell receptor beta chains were all obtained from the same sample, sequenced in a study of identical twins. TCRdb fed the 5' RACE reads into MiXCR, producing one record per CDR3 protein. The table records 350,000 to 500,000 distinct CDR3 sequences, about 18% of them present only once. Input material: naive T cells sorted from blood. The source is a middle-aged man in good health.

This clonotype occurred many times. The genes are TRBV29-1 and TRBJ2-1; D gene unclear. The CDR3 length is 13 residues. Germline-derived CDR1 and CDR2 are SQVTM and ANQGSEA. V dropped 0 bases and J dropped 5 bases, with 8 bases sitting between them. CDR3 coding DNA: TGCAGCGTTGAAGATCACGTCCACAATGAGCAGTTCTTC. Translation: CSVEDHVHNEQFF.

In this sample, this clonotype turned up many times. The chain joins TRBV18 to TRBJ1-4; D gene ambiguous. Germline V gene data show CDR1 as KGHSH and CDR2 as LQKENI. The germline V and J ends were trimmed by 3 bases and 7 bases, with 12 bases remaining between them. The CDR3 loop spans 14 amino acids. The CDR3 bases are TGTGCCAGCTCACCCCGTGGTGTAGGTGAAAAACTGTTTTTT. Amino acid sequence: CASSPRGVGEKLFF. The whole variable domain, filled in from reference TRBV18 and TRBJ1-4, reads NAGVMQNPRHLVRRRGQEARLRCSPMKGHSHVYWYRQLPEEGLKFMVYLQKENIIDESGMPKERFSAEFPKEGPSILRIQQVVRGDSAAYFCASSPRGVGEKLFFGSGTQLSVL.

Comments on this clonotype: A read error may be the cause here, since a much bigger clone is one base away. This chain joins TRBV29-1 and TRBJ1-5, with D uncertain. The length of the CDR3 is 13 residues. From germline, CDR1 is SQVTM and CDR2 ANQGSEA. This CDR3 is CSVGQELNQPQLF. CDR3 nucleotide sequence: TGCAGCGTTGGCCAGGAGCTCAATCAGCCCCAGCTTTTT.

The chain joins TRBV3-1 to TRBJ2-1; D remains ambiguous. The V gene's germline CDR1 is LGHDT and CDR2 YNNKEL (reference sequence). The V gene lost 1 base and the J gene lost 5 bases, with 9 bases spanning the gap. The CDR3 runs to 14 residues. The CDR3, as DNA: TGTGCCAGCAGCCAAGGGTTAAAAAACAATGAGCAGTTCTTC. Its protein product is CASSQGLKNNEQFF.

The J gene is TRBJ2-7, the V gene TRBV4-2, with D perhaps matching TRBD2 (6 bases). The germline gives CDR1 LGHNA, CDR2 YNFKEQ. Trimming left V 0 bases short and J 1 base short, with 13 bases between. The CDR3 covers 16 residues. The CDR3 here is CASSQDTLAQSYEQYF. CDR3 nucleotides: TGTGCCAGCAGCCAAGATACCCTAGCGCAATCCTACGAGCAGTACTTC.

V gene TRBV7-2 combines with J gene TRBJ2-1, with 7 bases aligning to TRBD2. Germline CDR1 and CDR2: SGHTA and FQGNSA. V trimming: 1 base; J trimming: 15 bases; junction bases outside the gene matches: 9. This CDR3 has 13 residues. CDR3: CASSLVGSGETFF. For the CDR3, the DNA is TGTGCCAGCAGCTTAGTAGGGAGCGGGGAGACGTTCTTC.

The sample holds a few counts of this clonotype. This chain connects TRBV6-1 to TRBJ2-1; 7 bases align to TRBD2. Germline lookup yields CDR1 MNHNS and CDR2 SASEGT. After removal of 6 bases from V and 8 bases from J, the junction contained 10 bases not matched to a gene. This CDR3 is 14 amino acids long. DNA for the CDR3: TGTGCCAGCAGCAGGGAGGGTTGGGCTGATGAGCAGTTCTTC. Its protein is CASSREGWADEQFF.

There are a few counts of this clonotype. The rearrangement links TRBV28 to TRBJ2-2; 8 bases map to TRBD1. The trim removed 7 bases at V and 6 bases at J, leaving 10 bases unmatched. This CDR3 is built from 15 residues. Germline loops: CDR1 MDHEN, CDR2 SYDVKM. Written as DNA, the CDR3 is TGTGCCAGCAACCAGGGGGCGGTGAGGGCCGGGGAGCTGTTTTTT. This encodes CASNQGAVRAGELFF.

Comment on this clonotype: A much larger clone lies a single base off, so this may be a read error. Lacking the conserved final phenylalanine or tryptophan, this CDR3 likely reflects a read error. V gene TRBV27 combines with J gene TRBJ2-7; 12 bases line up with TRBD1. The germline V gene encodes CDR1 MNHEY and CDR2 SMNVEV (reference sequence). The CDR3 spans 15 residues. V shed 6 bases, J shed 4 bases, and the junction held 7 bases outside the gene matches. The chain's CDR3 is CASSRGQGAGYEQYL. DNA of the CDR3: TGTGCCAGCAGCCGGGGACAGGGGGCAGGATACGAGCAGTACTTA.

This clonotype was picked up many times. The genes are TRBV5-5 and TRBJ2-1; D may match TRBD1 or TRBD2 (6 bases each). The length of the CDR3 is 15 residues. Trimming cost V 4 bases and J 10 bases, with 21 bases left between them. The germline V gene encodes CDR1 SGHKS and CDR2 YYEKEE (reference sequence). The CDR3 here is CASSPGVVGGIEQFF. Written as DNA, the CDR3 is TGTGCCAGCAGCCCGGGGGTAGTAGGGGGGATCGAGCAGTTCTTC.

The gene calls are TRBV4-1 and TRBJ1-3; the D is unclear. Germline CDR1 MGHRA, CDR2 YSYEKL. Trimming pared 2 bases from V and 0 bases from J, leaving 8 bases between. This CDR3 is 15 amino acids long. The CDR3 bases are TGCGCCAGCAGCCAATGGGGTAGCTCTGGAAACACCATATATTTT. Its protein product is CASSQWGSSGNTIYF.

In this sample, this clonotype turned up a few times. The chain links TRBV4-2 to TRBJ2-1; TRBD1 matches 9 bases. Per the germline V gene, CDR1 is LGHNA and CDR2 is YNFKEQ. The CDR3 runs to 16 residues. V was clipped by 0 bases and J by 8 bases; unmatched bases: 8. The CDR3 DNA reads as TGTGCCAGCAGCCAAGATTTCGGACAGGGGATCTATGAGCAGTTCTTC. The encoded protein is CASSQDFGQGIYEQFF.

The V and J genes are TRBV14 and TRBJ1-1; no firm D call. CDR3 length: 13 amino acids. Germline assignment: CDR1 SGHDN and CDR2 FVKESK. Trimming took off 1 base at V and 1 base at J, with 4 bases between the two ends. Here the CDR3 DNA reads TGTGCCAGCAGCCAAGGGAAGAACACTGAAGCTTTCTTT. Amino acids: CASSQGKNTEAFF. Full variable domain (missing parts from reference TRBV14 and TRBJ1-1): EAGVTQFPSHSVIEKGQTVTLRCDPISGHDNLYWYRRVMGKEIKFLLHFVKESKQDESGMPNNRFLAERTGGTYSTLKVQPAELEDSGVYFCASSQGKNTEAFFGQGTRLTVV.

This chain connects TRBV4-1 to TRBJ1-1, with 8 bases identical to TRBD1. The CDR3 totals 15 residues. V gave up 1 base and J gave up 4 bases; unmatched junction bases: 5. CDR1 and CDR2 (germline): MGHRA, YSYEKL. CDR3 sequence reads: CASSQGQGLSTEAFF. CDR3 DNA: TGCGCCAGCAGCCAAGGACAGGGGTTGAGCACTGAAGCTTTCTTT.

V usage is TRBV4-2 and J usage is TRBJ2-6, with TRBD1 matching 10 bases. The V gene's germline CDR1 is LGHNA and CDR2 YNFKEQ. V lost 6 bases and J lost 4; bases outside the gene matches: 9. This CDR3 has 17 residues. CDR3 amino acids: CASRGPGTGAGANVLTF. For the CDR3, the DNA is TGTGCCAGCAGGGGTCCCGGGACAGGGGCAGGGGCCAACGTCCTGACTTTC.

V and J are TRBV29-1 and TRBJ1-2, with D unclear. The germline V gene has CDR1 SQVTM and CDR2 ANQGSEA. This CDR3 contains 12 residues. V was clipped by 6 bases and J by 4 bases, with 12 bases between them. The CDR3 reads CSVYEGLYGYTF. The CDR3 nucleotides are TGCAGCGTGTATGAGGGCCTCTATGGCTACACCTTC.

This sequence joins TRBV20-1 and TRBJ1-2; TRBD1 aligns across 7 bases. Trimming took 6 bases from V and 2 from J; bases not matched to a gene: 3. CDR1 and CDR2 from the germline V gene are DFQATT and SNEGSKA (reference sequence). The CDR3 spans 12 residues. The CDR3 loop is CSAQQGNYGYTF. The DNA of the CDR3 is TGCAGTGCCCAACAGGGGAACTATGGCTACACCTTC.

The chain uses TRBV10-3 and TRBJ2-7; 11 bases agree with TRBD2. The V and J ends lost 2 bases and 5 bases, in that order; junction bases with no gene match: 2. There are 14 residues in the CDR3. Germline-derived CDR1 and CDR2 are ENHRY and SYGVKD. The CDR3 bases are TGTGCCATCAGTGAGACTAGCGGGAGTAACGAGCAGTACTTC. It specifies CAISETSGSNEQYF.

The chain combines TRBV6-2 or TRBV6-3 with TRBJ2-2; 8 bases align to TRBD2. The CDR3 sequence is 19 residues long. V lost 0 bases, J lost 3 bases, and 12 bases stayed unmatched. The germline CDR1 and CDR2 sequences are MNHEY and SVGEGT. This chain's CDR3 is CASSYSFLGAGVYTGELFF. The CDR3 DNA sequence: TGTGCCAGCAGTTACTCGTTTTTAGGAGCGGGAGTGTACACCGGGGAGCTGTTTTTT.

This clonotype was seen at least ten times. The rearrangement links TRBV27 to TRBJ2-5; D unclear. CDR1 MNHEY and CDR2 SMNVEV come from the germline V gene (reference sequence). The CDR3 contains 13 residues. Trimming removed 4 bases at V and 0 bases at J, with 6 bases between. CDR3 protein: CASSSSYQETQYF. The CDR3 region has the DNA TGTGCCAGCAGTTCATCGTACCAAGAGACCCAGTACTTC.

The sample holds one count of this clonotype. V and J are TRBV20-1 and TRBJ2-1, with 7 bases matching TRBD2. This CDR3 region has 13 residues. CDR1 and CDR2 from the germline V gene are DFQATT and SNEGSKA (reference sequence). V shed 1 base, J shed 9 bases, and the junction held 6 bases outside the gene matches. The CDR3 sequence is CSARVSGRIEQFF. The DNA of the CDR3 is TGCAGTGCTAGAGTTTCCGGGAGGATTGAGCAGTTCTTC.

This clonotype showed up many times. J is TRBJ1-1 and V is TRBV6-9, with unresolved D. Per the germline V gene, CDR1 is MNHGY and CDR2 is SVAAGI. The CDR3 runs to 13 residues. The ends were cut back, 6 bases at V and 6 bases at J, with 14 bases in the middle. The CDR3, as DNA: TGTGCCAGCAGAGATGATGTGTCGGCTGAAGCTTTCTTT. Translation: CASRDDVSAEAFF.

The rearrangement links TRBV7-2 to TRBJ2-3; 7 bases match TRBD1. The germline V gene encodes CDR1 SGHTA and CDR2 FQGNSA. Germline trimming cut 4 bases from V and 3 bases from J; bases unmatched to any gene: 4. The CDR3 consists of 14 residues. Here the CDR3 DNA reads TGTGCCAGCAGCTATTTACAGGGGACAGATACGCAGTATTTT. Encoded protein: CASSYLQGTDTQYF. The entire variable domain, with the rest obtained from reference TRBV7-2 and TRBJ2-3, is as follows: GAGVSQSPSNKVTEKGKDVELRCDPISGHTALYWYRQSLGQGLEFLIYFQGNSAPDKSGLPSDRFSAERTGGSVSTLTIQRTQQEDSAVYLCASSYLQGTDTQYFGPGTRLTVL.

V is TRBV12-3 or TRBV12-4 and J is TRBJ2-3; the D is unclear. V lost 6 bases and J lost 3, with 13 bases in between. The CDR3 runs 14 residues. In nucleotides, the CDR3 is TGTGCCAGCAGAAAAGGGTTTGGAACAGATACGCAGTATTTT. Translated, it gives CASRKGFGTDTQYF.

This clonotype was detected a few times. The chain carries TRBV29-1 and TRBJ2-5; TRBD1 agrees at 9 bases. The germline V gene encodes CDR1 SQVTM and CDR2 ANQGSEA. The trim removed 5 bases at V and 4 bases at J, leaving 14 bases unmatched. The CDR3 is made up of 16 amino acids. In DNA, the CDR3 is TGCAGCGTTCCGGGACAGGGACTTGTGGAGGGAGAGACCCAGTACTTC. Translated, it gives CSVPGQGLVEGETQYF.

Only one count was recorded for this clonotype. The J gene is TRBJ2-1, the V gene TRBV5-5; 10 bases line up with TRBD2. J gave up 2 bases and V 0 bases, and 8 bases lay outside the gene matches. CDR1 and CDR2 (germline): SGHKS, YYEKEE (reference sequence). This CDR3 is built from 18 residues. CDR3 loop: CASSLEEASGGPYNEQFF. The CDR3 nucleotides read TGTGCCAGCAGCTTGGAGGAGGCTAGCGGGGGCCCCTACAATGAGCAGTTCTTC.

This clonotype was found many times. The chain's CDR3 is CASSFSQGATMNTEAFF. CDR3 in DNA: TGCGCCAGCAGCTTCTCGCAGGGGGCCACCATGAACACTGAAGCTTTCTTT. V usage is TRBV5-1 and J usage is TRBJ1-1; the match to TRBD1 covers 8 bases. J gave up 0 bases and V 2 bases, and 9 bases lay outside the gene matches. CDR1 and CDR2 from the germline V gene are SGHRS and YFSETQ. This CDR3 contains 17 residues.